The source of this TCR beta chain is a study of beta chain features in type 1 diabetes (dated by TCRdb to 2016 to 2019). In the study overall: Mean age, gender distribution, total cell number and subset yield did not differ between patients and healthy donors. A total of some 100,000,000 sorted cells were examined across all samples, and a strong correlation was observed between cell number per subset and RNA yield. The study compared the TCRB repertoires of sorted circulating CD4+ T cell subsets in recently diagnosed type 1 diabetes patients with those in matched healthy donors. Regulatory and stem cell-like memory subsets were obtained from only 8 patients and about eight healthy donors, while naive and central memory subsets were obtained from all 30 or so donors. The paper's findings and limits, for the study overall: Naive, central memory and regulatory TCRB repertoires appeared more similar among patients than among healthy donors. A moderate but significant shortening of TCRB CDR3 length was observed in type 1 diabetes patients in all four CD4+ subsets. Sequencing cDNA rather than genomic DNA could over-represent highly expressing activated cells, although activation and CD3 levels did not differ between groups. Because small numbers of individuals were included in the HLA sub-analyses, any influence of HLA type on TCRB rearrangement was left unresolved. Patients with type 1 diabetes made fewer insertions and deleted more nucleotides at VDJ recombination sites, implying thymic rearrangement abnormalities. PCR may preferentially amplify shorter templates, but because patient and control samples were amplified and corrected together, any resulting skew would affect both groups equally.

The entire amount of isolated RNA was reverse transcribed using the High Capacity cDNA Reverse Transcription Kit, so the sequenced TCRB transcripts were expressed ones. Deep immunoSEQ sequencing was performed on naive, central memory and regulatory T cell samples, with an average of about 4 million total reads per sample. Sorted cells were lysed in RLT buffer, and RNA was extracted using DNase-treated RNeasy Micro or Mini kits according to cell number. Each cell subset was processed separately to prevent cross-contamination, with patient and healthy donor samples processed together. The immunoSEQ multiplex PCR was used to amplify TCRB sequences from cDNA, generating 87-bp fragments that spanned the CDR3 region. Sequencing of the amplicons was done on the Illumina HiSeq platform. Concerning the study's data processing: PCR bias was computationally corrected using synthetic template baselines, reads within Hamming distance 2 were collapsed, and singletons that could not be merged were discarded. Reads were aligned to IMGT to assign V, D and J genes, CDR3 length, and insertions or deletions at six rearrangement sites. Within each subset, clonotype counts were normalized to sorted cell number, and only after that were true diversity and Gini coefficients computed with the tcR R package. The overlap coefficient, calculated on TCRB nucleotide sequences, was used to measure repertoire sharing. Out-of-frame TCRB sequences from naive cells were analyzed as a proxy for the pre-selection repertoire. TCRdb took over this immuneACCESS table, retaining in-frame rearrangements with V and J assigned. Such tables are incomplete; in checked studies, under half of the missing clones stem from an unresolved V gene, and the remainder is unexplained. The DNA gave D and trimming, while V, J and clone size come from that table. The sample yields about 650,000 clones; about an eighth were counted once. In total, the top ten clones hold 0.095% to 0.15% of the sample.

This clone was seen a few times. This receptor's antigen is unknown. Per-nucleotide qualities are absent, and no much larger clonotype sits a single base away. Each donor gave one peripheral blood draw, roughly 0.11 L on average, collected into heparinised tubes. Using a panel that included CD45RO, CCR7, CD25, CD127, CD95 and CD27, naive, central memory, regulatory and stem cell-like memory CD4+ T cells were sorted on a BD FACSAria II. Every sorted population had a purity above 95%. PBMCs were isolated immediately by Lymphoprep density gradient centrifugation and stained directly without culture. Samples were stained and sorted in pairs, with one healthy donor and one patient per experiment, so that batch effects were minimized. The sample was naive CD4+ T cells from blood. The cell subset or site label for this specimen denotes: true naive CD4+ T cells. The receptor comes from a man under 40 with type 1 diabetes.

In nucleotide form, the sequence is TGTGCCAGCAGCGAACAGGGGAGCTTCGACGGCTACACCTTC. Translated, it reads CASSEQGSFDGYTF. This chain is built from TRBV7-9 and TRBJ1-2; TRBD1 lines up with 7 middle nucleotides. The CDR3 numbers 14 residues from cysteine through phenylalanine. CDR3 DNA is the only sequence kept; it has 42 bases, read in frame from the first base. The germline V gene (reference sequence) provides CDR1 SEHNR and CDR2 FQNEAQ. Trimming leaves V shorter by 5 bases and J shorter by 8 bases, with the junction holding 11 bases beyond the gene matches.